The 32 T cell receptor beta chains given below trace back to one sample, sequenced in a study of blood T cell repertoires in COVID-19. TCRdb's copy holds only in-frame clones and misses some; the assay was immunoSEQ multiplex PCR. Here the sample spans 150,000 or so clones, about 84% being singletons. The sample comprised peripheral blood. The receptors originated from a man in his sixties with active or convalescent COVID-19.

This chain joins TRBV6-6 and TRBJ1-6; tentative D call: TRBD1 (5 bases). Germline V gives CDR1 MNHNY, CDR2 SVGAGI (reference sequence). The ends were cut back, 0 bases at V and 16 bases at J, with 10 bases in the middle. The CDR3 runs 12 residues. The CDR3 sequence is CASSYSGVYLHF. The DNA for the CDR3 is TGTGCCAGCAGTTACTCAGGGGTATATCTCCACTTT.

CDR3 nucleotides: TGTGCCAGCACCCCGGGCGGGAGTGGGGCCGGGGAGCTGTTTTTT. This gives the protein CASTPGGSGAGELFF. The J gene is TRBJ2-2, the V gene TRBV28, with TRBD2 identical over 7 bases. Germline V lookup: CDR1 MDHEN, CDR2 SYDVKM. The ends lost 7 bases at V and 6 bases at J; junction bases unmatched: 11. The CDR3 is 15 residues long.

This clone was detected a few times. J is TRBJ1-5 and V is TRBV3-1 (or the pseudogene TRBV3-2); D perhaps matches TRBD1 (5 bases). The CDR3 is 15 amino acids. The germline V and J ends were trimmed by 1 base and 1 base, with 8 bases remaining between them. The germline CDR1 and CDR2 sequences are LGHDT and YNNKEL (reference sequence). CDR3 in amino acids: CASSQAGNSNQPQHF. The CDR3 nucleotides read TGTGCCAGCAGCCAAGCAGGGAACAGCAATCAGCCCCAGCATTTT.

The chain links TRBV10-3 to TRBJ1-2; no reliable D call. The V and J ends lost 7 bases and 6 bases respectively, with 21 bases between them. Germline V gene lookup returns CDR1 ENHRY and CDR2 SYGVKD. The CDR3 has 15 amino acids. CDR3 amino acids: CAITTDRQAKNGYTF. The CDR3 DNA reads TGTGCCATCACCACGGATAGGCAGGCGAAGAATGGCTACACCTTC.

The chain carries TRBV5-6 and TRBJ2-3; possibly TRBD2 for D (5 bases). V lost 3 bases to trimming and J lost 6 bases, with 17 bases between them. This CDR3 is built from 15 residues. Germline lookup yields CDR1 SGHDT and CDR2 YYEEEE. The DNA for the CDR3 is TGTGCCAGCAGCTGGACCCCTCGGAGGAGGGATACGCAGTATTTT. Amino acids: CASSWTPRRRDTQYF.

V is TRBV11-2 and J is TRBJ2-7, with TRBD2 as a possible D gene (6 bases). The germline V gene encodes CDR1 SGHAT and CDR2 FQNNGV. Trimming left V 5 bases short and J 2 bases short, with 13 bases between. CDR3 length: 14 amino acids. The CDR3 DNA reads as TGTGCCAGCAGCCCGGGGACTGAAACCTACGAGCAGTACTTC. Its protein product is CASSPGTETYEQYF.

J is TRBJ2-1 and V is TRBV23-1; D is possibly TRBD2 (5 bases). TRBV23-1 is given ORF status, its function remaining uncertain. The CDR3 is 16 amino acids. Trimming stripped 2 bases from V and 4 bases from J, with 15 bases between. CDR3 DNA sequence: TGCGCCAGCAGTCAACTACTAGTAGTGGCATACAATGAGCAGTTCTTC. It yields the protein CASSQLLVVAYNEQFF.

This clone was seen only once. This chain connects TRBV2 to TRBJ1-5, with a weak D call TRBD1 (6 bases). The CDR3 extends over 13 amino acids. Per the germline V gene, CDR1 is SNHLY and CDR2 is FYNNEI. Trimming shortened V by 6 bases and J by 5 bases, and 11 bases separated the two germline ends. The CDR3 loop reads CASSAGAHQPQHF. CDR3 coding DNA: TGTGCCAGCAGCGCAGGGGCGCATCAGCCCCAGCATTTT.

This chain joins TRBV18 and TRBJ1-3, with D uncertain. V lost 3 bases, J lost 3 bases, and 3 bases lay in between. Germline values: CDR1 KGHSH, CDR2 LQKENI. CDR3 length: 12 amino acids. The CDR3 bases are TGTGCCAGCTCACCCGTTGGAAACACCATATATTTT. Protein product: CASSPVGNTIYF.

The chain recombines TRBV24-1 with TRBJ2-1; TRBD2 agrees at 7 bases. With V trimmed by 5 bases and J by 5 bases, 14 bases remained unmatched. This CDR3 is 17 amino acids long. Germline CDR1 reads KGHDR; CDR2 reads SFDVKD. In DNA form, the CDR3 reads TGTGCCACCAGTGGACGTGGTAGGCGGGAGACCGACAATGAGCAGTTCTTC. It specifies CATSGRGRRETDNEQFF.

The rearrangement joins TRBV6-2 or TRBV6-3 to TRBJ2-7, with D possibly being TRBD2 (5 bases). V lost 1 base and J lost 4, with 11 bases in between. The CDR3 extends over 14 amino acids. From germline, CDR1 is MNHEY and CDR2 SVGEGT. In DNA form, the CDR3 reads TGTGCCAGCAGTTACTACGTGGGAGAGTACGAGCAGTACTTC. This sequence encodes CASSYYVGEYEQYF.

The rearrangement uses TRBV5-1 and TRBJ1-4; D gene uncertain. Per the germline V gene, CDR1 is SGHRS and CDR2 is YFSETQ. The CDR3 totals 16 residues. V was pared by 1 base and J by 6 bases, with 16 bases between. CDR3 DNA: TGCGCCAGCAGCTTGAGTACGGCGGGCCTAGATGAAAAACTGTTTTTT. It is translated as CASSLSTAGLDEKLFF.

The DNA for the CDR3 is TGTGCCTGGAGTAGCGGACTAGCGGGAGATACGCAGTATTTT. It specifies CAWSSGLAGDTQYF. The chain joins TRBV30 to TRBJ2-3; 11 bases agree with TRBD2. The CDR3 length is 14 residues. V trimming: 2 bases; J trimming: 5 bases; junction bases outside the gene matches: 3. Per germline, CDR1 GTSNPN and CDR2 SVGIG (reference sequence).

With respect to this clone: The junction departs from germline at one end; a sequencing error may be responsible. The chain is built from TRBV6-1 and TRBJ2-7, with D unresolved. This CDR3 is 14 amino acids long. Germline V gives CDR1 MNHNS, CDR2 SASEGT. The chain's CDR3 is CASGEIGPQYEQYF. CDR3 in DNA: TGTGCCAGCGGTGAAATTGGCCCCCAATACGAGCAGTACTTC.

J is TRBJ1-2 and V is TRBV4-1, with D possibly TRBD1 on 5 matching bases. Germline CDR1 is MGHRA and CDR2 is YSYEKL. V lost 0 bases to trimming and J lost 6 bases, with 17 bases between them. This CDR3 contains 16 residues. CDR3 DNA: TGCGCCAGCAGCCAAGATGCAGGGTACCAAGGGCATGGCTACACCTTC. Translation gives CASSQDAGYQGHGYTF.

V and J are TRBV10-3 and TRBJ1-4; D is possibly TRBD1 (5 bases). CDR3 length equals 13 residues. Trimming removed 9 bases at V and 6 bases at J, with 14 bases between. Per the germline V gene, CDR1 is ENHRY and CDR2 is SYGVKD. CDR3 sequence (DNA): TGTGCCATTCGCGGGGACGGGGATGAAAAACTGTTTTTT. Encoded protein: CAIRGDGDEKLFF.

CDR3 in amino acids: CAWSAVGQGYGYTF. The CDR3 region has the DNA TGTGCCTGGAGTGCTGTGGGACAGGGATATGGCTACACCTTC. V is TRBV30 and J is TRBJ1-2; 9 bases align to TRBD1. The CDR3 runs 14 residues. Trimming took 1 base from V and 5 from J; bases not matched to a gene: 5. In germline, CDR1 is GTSNPN, CDR2 SVGIG (reference sequence).

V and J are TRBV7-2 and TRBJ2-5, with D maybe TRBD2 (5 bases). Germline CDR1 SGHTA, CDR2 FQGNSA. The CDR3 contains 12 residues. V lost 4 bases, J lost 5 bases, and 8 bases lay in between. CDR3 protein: CASSSRRETQYF. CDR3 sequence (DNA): TGTGCCAGCAGCTCCAGGAGGGAGACCCAGTACTTC. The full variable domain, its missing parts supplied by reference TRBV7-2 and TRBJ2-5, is GAGVSQSPSNKVTEKGKDVELRCDPISGHTALYWYRQSLGQGLEFLIYFQGNSAPDKSGLPSDRFSAERTGGSVSTLTIQRTQQEDSAVYLCASSSRRETQYFGPGTRLLVL.

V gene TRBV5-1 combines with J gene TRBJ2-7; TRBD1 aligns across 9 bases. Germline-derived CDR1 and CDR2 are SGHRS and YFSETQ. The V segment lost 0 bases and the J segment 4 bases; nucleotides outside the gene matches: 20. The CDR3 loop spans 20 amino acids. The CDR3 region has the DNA TGCGCCAGCAGCTTGGAAGGGACAGGGTGGTCGGTCCTAGATATTTACGAGCAGTACTTC. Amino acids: CASSLEGTGWSVLDIYEQYF.

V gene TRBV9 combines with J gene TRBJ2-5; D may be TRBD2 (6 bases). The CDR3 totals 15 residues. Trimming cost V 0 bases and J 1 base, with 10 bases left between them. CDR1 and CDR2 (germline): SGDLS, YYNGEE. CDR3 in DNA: TGTGCCAGCAGCGTAGCTGGGACTCGCCAAGAGACCCAGTACTTC. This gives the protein CASSVAGTRQETQYF.

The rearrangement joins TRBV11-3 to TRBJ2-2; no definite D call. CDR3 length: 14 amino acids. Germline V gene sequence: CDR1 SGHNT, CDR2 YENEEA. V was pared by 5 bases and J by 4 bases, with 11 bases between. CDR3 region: CASSPTSGTGELFF. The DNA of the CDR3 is TGTGCCAGCAGCCCTACCTCGGGCACCGGGGAGCTGTTTTTT.

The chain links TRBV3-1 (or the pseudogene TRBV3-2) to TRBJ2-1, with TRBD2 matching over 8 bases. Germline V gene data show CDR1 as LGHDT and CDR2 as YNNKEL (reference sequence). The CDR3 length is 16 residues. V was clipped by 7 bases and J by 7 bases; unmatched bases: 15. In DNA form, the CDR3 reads TGTGCCAGCAAGTCCTTTCCGGGAGGGCCTAAGAATGAGCAGTTCTTC. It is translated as CASKSFPGGPKNEQFF.

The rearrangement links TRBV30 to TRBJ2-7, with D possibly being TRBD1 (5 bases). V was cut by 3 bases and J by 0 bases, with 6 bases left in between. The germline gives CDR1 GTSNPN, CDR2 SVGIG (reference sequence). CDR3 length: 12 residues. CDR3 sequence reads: CAWSRDSYEQYF. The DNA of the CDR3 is TGTGCCTGGAGCAGGGACTCCTACGAGCAGTACTTC.

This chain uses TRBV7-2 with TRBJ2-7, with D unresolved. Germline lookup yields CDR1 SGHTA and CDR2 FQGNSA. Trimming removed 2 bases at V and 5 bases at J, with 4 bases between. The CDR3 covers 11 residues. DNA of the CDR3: TGTGCCAGCAGCTTATCCGACGAGCAGTACTTC. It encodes CASSLSDEQYF. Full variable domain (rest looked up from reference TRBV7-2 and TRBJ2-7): GAGVSQSPSNKVTEKGKDVELRCDPISGHTALYWYRQSLGQGLEFLIYFQGNSAPDKSGLPSDRFSAERTGGSVSTLTIQRTQQEDSAVYLCASSLSDEQYFGPGTRLTVT.

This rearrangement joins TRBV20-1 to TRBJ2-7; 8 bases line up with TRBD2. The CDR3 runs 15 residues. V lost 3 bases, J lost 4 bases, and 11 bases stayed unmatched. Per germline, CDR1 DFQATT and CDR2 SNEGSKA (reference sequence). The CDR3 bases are TGCAGTGCTAGTCCCCCACAGCGGGAGAGGTACGAGCAGTACTTC. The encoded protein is CSASPPQRERYEQYF.

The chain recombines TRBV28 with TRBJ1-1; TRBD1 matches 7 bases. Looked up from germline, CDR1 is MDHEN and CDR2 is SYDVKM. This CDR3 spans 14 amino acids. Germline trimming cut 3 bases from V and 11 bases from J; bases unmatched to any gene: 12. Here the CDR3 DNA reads TGTGCCAGCAGTTTGATTGGTCGTGGGACAGTGGCTTTCTTT. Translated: CASSLIGRGTVAFF.

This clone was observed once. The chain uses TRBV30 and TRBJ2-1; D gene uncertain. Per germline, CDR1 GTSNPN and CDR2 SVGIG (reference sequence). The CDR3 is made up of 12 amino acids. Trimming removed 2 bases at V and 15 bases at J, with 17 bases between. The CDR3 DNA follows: TGTGCCTGGAGTACCCGGAGCTTTGAAGGGTTCTTC. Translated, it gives CAWSTRSFEGFF. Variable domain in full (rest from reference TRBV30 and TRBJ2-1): SQTIHQWPATLVQPVGSPLSLECTVEGTSNPNLYWYRQAAGRGLQLLFYSVGIGQISSEVPQNLSASRPQDRQFILSSKKLLLSDSGFYLCAWSTRSFEGFFGPGTRLTVL.

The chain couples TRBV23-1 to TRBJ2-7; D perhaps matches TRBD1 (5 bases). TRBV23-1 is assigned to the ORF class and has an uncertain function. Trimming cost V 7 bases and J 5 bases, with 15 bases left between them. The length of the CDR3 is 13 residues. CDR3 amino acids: CASNGAVPNEQYF. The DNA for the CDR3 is TGCGCCAGCAATGGGGCCGTGCCCAACGAGCAGTACTTC.

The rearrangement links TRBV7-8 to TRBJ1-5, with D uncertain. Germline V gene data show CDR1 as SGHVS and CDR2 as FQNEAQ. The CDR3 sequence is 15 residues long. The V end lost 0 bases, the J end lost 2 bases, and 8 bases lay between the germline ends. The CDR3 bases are TGTGCCAGCAGCTTAGCCCGGGGTGGCAATCAGCCCCAGCATTTT. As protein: CASSLARGGNQPQHF. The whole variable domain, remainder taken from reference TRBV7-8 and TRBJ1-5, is GAGVSQSPRYKVAKRGQDVALRCDPISGHVSLFWYQQALGQGPEFLTYFQNEAQLDKSGLPSDRFFAERPEGSVSTLKIQRTQQEDSAVYLCASSLARGGNQPQHFGDGTRLSIL.

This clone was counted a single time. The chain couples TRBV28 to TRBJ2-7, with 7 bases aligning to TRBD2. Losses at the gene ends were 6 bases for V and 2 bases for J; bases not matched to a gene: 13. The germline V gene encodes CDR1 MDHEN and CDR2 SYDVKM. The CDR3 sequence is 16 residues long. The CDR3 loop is CASSLPGEGRTYEQYF. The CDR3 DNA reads TGTGCCAGCAGCCTTCCCGGGGAGGGCAGGACCTACGAGCAGTACTTC. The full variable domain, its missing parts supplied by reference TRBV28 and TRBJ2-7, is DVKVTQSSRYLVKRTGEKVFLECVQDMDHENMFWYRQDPGLGLRLIYFSYDVKMKEKGDIPEGYSVSREKKERFSLILESASTNQTSMYLCASSLPGEGRTYEQYFGPGTRLTVT.

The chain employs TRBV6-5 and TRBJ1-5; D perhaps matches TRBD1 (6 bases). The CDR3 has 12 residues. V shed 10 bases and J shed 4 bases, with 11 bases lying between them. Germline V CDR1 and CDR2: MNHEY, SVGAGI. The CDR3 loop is CAITGSNQPQHF. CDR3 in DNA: TGTGCCATAACAGGGTCAAATCAGCCCCAGCATTTT.

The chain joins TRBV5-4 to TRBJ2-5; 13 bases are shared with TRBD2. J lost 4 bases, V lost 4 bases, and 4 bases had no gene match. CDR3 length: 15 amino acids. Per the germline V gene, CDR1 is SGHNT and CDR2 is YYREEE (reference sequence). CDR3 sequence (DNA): TGTGCCAGCAGCCATACTAGCGGGAGGGGAGAGACCCAGTACTTC. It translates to CASSHTSGRGETQYF. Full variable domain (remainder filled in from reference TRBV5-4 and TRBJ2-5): ETGVTQSPTHLIKTRGQQVTLRCSSQSGHNTVSWYQQALGQGPQFIFQYYREEENGRGNFPPRFSGLQFPNYSSELNVNALELDDSALYLCASSHTSGRGETQYFGPGTRLLVL.